This is a list of T cell receptor beta chains from one sample in a study of identical twins. TCRdb analysed the 5' RACE reads with MiXCR anew, one entry per CDR3 protein. The table has a few hundred thousand distinct CDR3 sequences, 13% to 15% seen once. The same specimen was also included in a second study, on yellow fever vaccine responses in identical twins.

Sequencing used CD4+ T cells sorted from blood. The receptors originated from a woman aged 18 to 35 in good health. CDR3s include the opening cysteine and the closing phenylalanine or tryptophan. D genes are given only for firm matches. Rows may omit the clone size; those that give it use once, few, many or a size class.

clone_size cdr3_length d_call j_call v_call cdr3_nt cdr3_aa
- 14 TRBD2 TRBJ2-1 TRBV10-3 TGTGCCATCGGGCGGGGGACTTCCTACAATGAGCAGTTCTTC CAIGRGTSYNEQFF
- 12 - TRBJ2-5 TRBV20-1 TGCAGTGCTAGTCGAGGGATAGAGACCCAGTACTTC CSASRGIETQYF
few 16 TRBD2 TRBJ2-2 TRBV5-1 TGCGCCAGCAGCTTGCGAGGGGATTGGACTAGCGGGGAGCTGTTTTTT CASSLRGDWTSGELFF
many 13 - TRBJ2-5 TRBV12-3/TRBV12-4 TGTGCCAGCACCTCAGACAGAAAAGAGACCCAGTACTTC CASTSDRKETQYF
- 16 TRBD2 TRBJ2-7 TRBV5-1 TGCGCCAGCAGCCCGCAGCTAGCGGCCCTTTCCTACGAGCAGTACTTC CASSPQLAALSYEQYF
few 11 - TRBJ2-1 TRBV20-1 TGCAGTGCTAGAAAGGACGGGGAGCAGTTCTTC CSARKDGEQFF
- 14 - TRBJ2-3 TRBV4-2 TGTGCCAGCAGCCAAGAAGAGGGATCAGATACGCAGTATTTT CASSQEEGSDTQYF
- 17 TRBD2 TRBJ2-3 TRBV3-1 TGTGCCAGCAGCCAAGGCCGGACTAGCGAAACCACAGATACGCAGTATTTT CASSQGRTSETTDTQYF
- 14 - TRBJ2-3 TRBV5-1 TGCGCCAGCAGCTTCCTCGATACGGCAGATACGCAGTATTTT CASSFLDTADTQYF
few 16 TRBD2 TRBJ2-6 TRBV7-9 TGTGCCAGCAGCTCCCCGAGCGGGGCTGGGGCCAACGTCCTGACTTTC CASSSPSGAGANVLTF
- 15 TRBD1 TRBJ2-3 TRBV5-1 TGCGCCAGCAGCTTGAGCGGACAGGGTCGGGATACGCAGTATTTT CASSLSGQGRDTQYF
few 15 TRBD1 TRBJ2-5 TRBV29-1 TGCAGCGTTGAATTTTCGACAGGGGGGCGGGCGGCCCAGTACTTC CSVEFSTGGRAAQYF
few 18 TRBD2 TRBJ2-3 TRBV5-1 TGCGCCAGCAGCCTCACCGGGACTAGCGGGATAGGCACAGATACGCAGTATTTT CASSLTGTSGIGTDTQYF
few 15 - TRBJ2-1 TRBV7-3 TGTGCCAGCAGCTTTTTTAGCGGCTCCTACAATGAGCAGTTCTTC CASSFFSGSYNEQFF
few 13 - TRBJ2-3 TRBV20-1 TGCAGTGCCCCGCTAGCCCCCACAGATACGCAGTATTTT CSAPLAPTDTQYF
- 15 - TRBJ2-2 TRBV5-1 TGCGCCAGCAGCTTGAACCCGACAGGCACCGGGGAGCTGTTTTTT CASSLNPTGTGELFF
many 16 TRBD1 TRBJ1-2 TRBV5-1 TGCGCCAGCAGCAGGTTCGGGACAGGGGGCGCGCATGGCTACACCTTC CASSRFGTGGAHGYTF
few 15 - TRBJ1-1 TRBV7-2 TGTGCCAGCAGCTTAGCATCAGGGACGGCCACTGAAGCTTTCTTT CASSLASGTATEAFF
- 16 TRBD2 TRBJ2-2 TRBV6-1 TGTGCCAGCAGTGTACAACCGGGAGGGCCCACCGGGGAGCTGTTTTTT CASSVQPGGPTGELFF
- 13 - TRBJ1-6 TRBV12-3/TRBV12-4 TGTGCCAGCAGATCCAGGGGTTATTCACCCCTCCACTTT CASRSRGYSPLHF
many 18 TRBD1 TRBJ1-6 TRBV10-3 TGTGCCATCAGTCGTGGGACAGGCAACGCGGGCGCGTATTCACCCCTCCACTTT CAISRGTGNAGAYSPLHF